The rows below give T cell receptor beta chains drawn from one sample of a study of blood T cells in healthy people across ages. TCRdb independently ran MiXCR on the 5' RACE reads; one entry per CDR3 protein. The table lists about 720,000 distinct CDR3 sequences, 22% of them singletons. Source material: blood. The receptor source for this set is a man between 70 and 80 years old in good health. The CDR3 runs from the conserved cysteine through the conserved F or W. Fields, in order: V gene, clone size, D gene, J gene, CDR3 protein, CDR3 DNA. D genes are given only for firm matches. Part of the rows lack a size; the others show once, few, many or a class for expanded clones.

TRBV5-1	many	TRBD2	TRBJ2-5	CASSLETSVSRKETQYF	TGCGCCAGCAGCTTGGAGACTAGCGTATCTCGGAAAGAGACCCAGTACTTC
TRBV29-1	NA	TRBD1	TRBJ2-5	CSTARQGETQYF	TGCAGCACGGCAAGACAGGGAGAGACCCAGTACTTC
TRBV11-2	NA	NA	TRBJ2-7	CASSPNLQGNEQYF	TGTGCCAGCAGCCCCAATTTACAGGGAAACGAGCAGTACTTC
TRBV20-1	NA	NA	TRBJ2-1	CSAGLIEQFF	TGCAGTGCTGGTCTAATTGAGCAGTTCTTC
TRBV30	few	NA	TRBJ2-3	CAWSVASTDTQYF	TGTGCCTGGAGTGTGGCCTCCACAGATACGCAGTATTTT
TRBV9	few	TRBD2	TRBJ2-1	CASSVSGLGYNEQFF	TGTGCCAGCAGCGTAAGCGGACTAGGATACAATGAGCAGTTCTTC
TRBV10-2	NA	NA	TRBJ2-1	CASSGGGVYNEQFF	TGCGCCAGCAGTGGAGGGGGGGTCTACAATGAGCAGTTCTTC
TRBV5-1	NA	TRBD2	TRBJ2-3	CASSLTSEGTDTQYF	TGCGCCAGCAGCTTGACTAGCGAGGGCACAGATACGCAGTATTTT
TRBV7-6	NA	NA	TRBJ2-1	CASSFQVLLVNEQFF	TGTGCCAGCAGCTTCCAGGTTCTTCTTGTCAATGAGCAGTTCTTC
TRBV19	NA	TRBD2	TRBJ2-3	CASSPIEGTSGKYTDTQYF	TGTGCCAGTAGTCCAATCGAGGGGACTAGCGGAAAATACACAGATACGCAGTATTTT
TRBV20-1	many	TRBD2	TRBJ2-3	CSARRGGSADTQYF	TGCAGTGCCCGACGGGGCGGGAGTGCAGATACGCAGTATTTT
TRBV9	few	NA	TRBJ2-2	CASSLGLLNTGELFF	TGTGCCAGCAGCTTGGGACTGCTGAACACCGGGGAGCTGTTTTTT
TRBV10-1	few	NA	TRBJ2-3	CASSEPGTHVQYF	TGCGCCAGCAGTGAGCCCGGGACCCACGTGCAGTATTTT
TRBV7-9	NA	NA	TRBJ1-1	CASSLEMKAFF	TGTGCCAGCAGCTTAGAGATGAAGGCTTTCTTT
TRBV20-1	NA	TRBD2	TRBJ2-5	CSAASGSMTETQYF	TGCAGTGCTGCTAGCGGTTCTATGACGGAGACCCAGTACTTC
TRBV20-1	many	TRBD1	TRBJ2-5	CSANRGQQETQYF	TGCAGTGCTAACAGGGGGCAGCAAGAGACCCAGTACTTC
TRBV20-1	few	TRBD1	TRBJ1-2	CSASPPGQGNYGYTF	TGCAGTGCTAGCCCCCCGGGACAGGGAAACTATGGCTACACCTTC
TRBV20-1	few	TRBD1	TRBJ1-1	CSAPSRTGVMNTEAFF	TGCAGTGCCCCGAGTAGGACAGGGGTTATGAACACTGAAGCTTTCTTT
TRBV5-8	NA	TRBD1	TRBJ2-3	CASSSGTGGTTDTQYF	TGTGCCAGCAGCTCCGGGACAGGGGGGACCACAGATACGCAGTATTTT
TRBV12-3/TRBV12-4	NA	NA	TRBJ1-5	CASSLTGINQPQHF	TGTGCCAGCAGCCTAACAGGGATCAATCAGCCCCAGCATTTT
TRBV12-3/TRBV12-4	NA	NA	TRBJ2-1	CASSSDRQIYNEQFF	TGTGCCAGCAGTTCGGACAGACAAATATACAATGAGCAGTTCTTC
TRBV9	many	NA	TRBJ1-2	CASGGYGYTF	TGTGCCAGCGGGGGGTATGGCTACACCTTC
TRBV12-3/TRBV12-4	few	TRBD1	TRBJ1-4	CASSRQGVANEKLFF	TGTGCCAGCAGTCGACAGGGGGTTGCTAATGAAAAACTGTTTTTT
TRBV9	NA	NA	TRBJ2-5	CASSVSGERSEQETQYF	TGTGCCAGCAGCGTATCGGGGGAGAGAAGCGAGCAAGAGACCCAGTACTTC
TRBV11-2	many	NA	TRBJ1-1	CASSDWVVATEAFF	TGTGCCAGCAGCGATTGGGTTGTGGCCACTGAAGCTTTCTTT
TRBV5-1	NA	NA	TRBJ1-1	CASSPGWGHDTEAFF	TGCGCCAGCAGCCCCGGATGGGGGCACGACACTGAAGCTTTCTTT
TRBV11-1	NA	NA	TRBJ2-1	CASSPRLAEQFF	TGTGCCAGCAGCCCTCGACTGGCTGAGCAGTTCTTC
TRBV20-1	NA	TRBD1	TRBJ2-7	CSARFQGQPYEQYF	TGCAGTGCTAGGTTCCAGGGACAGCCCTACGAGCAGTACTTC
TRBV20-1	NA	NA	TRBJ2-1	CSARDWRRNYNEQFF	TGCAGTGCTAGAGACTGGCGGAGGAATTACAATGAGCAGTTCTTC
TRBV12-3/TRBV12-4	NA	TRBD2	TRBJ2-1	CASSLASGREYF	TGTGCCAGCAGTCTAGCGTCCGGGCGGGAGTACTTC
TRBV3-1	few	NA	TRBJ2-4	CASSQGNQNIQYF	TGTGCCAGCAGCCAGGGGAACCAAAACATTCAGTACTTC
TRBV7-9	NA	TRBD1	TRBJ1-2	CASSLNGQGDSYTF	TGTGCCAGCAGCCTGAATGGACAGGGGGATAGCTACACCTTC
TRBV12-3/TRBV12-4	few	TRBD2	TRBJ2-2	CASRPGLAGAFTGELFF	TGTGCCAGCAGACCCGGACTAGCGGGGGCATTCACCGGGGAGCTGTTTTTT
TRBV7-2	few	NA	TRBJ2-1	CASSLNGGLGYNEQFF	TGTGCCAGCAGCTTAAATGGAGGACTGGGGTACAATGAGCAGTTCTTC
TRBV20-1	few	NA	TRBJ1-1	CSARDSGESEAFF	TGCAGTGCTAGAGATAGTGGGGAGTCTGAAGCTTTCTTT
TRBV6-4	many	TRBD1	TRBJ1-1	CASSGQGNTEAFF	TGTGCCAGCAGTGGACAGGGGAACACTGAAGCTTTCTTT
TRBV25-1	NA	NA	TRBJ1-5	CASSEASGVPRNQPQHF	NA
TRBV6-2/TRBV6-3	NA	TRBD2	TRBJ2-3	CASTGTSHPDTQYF	TGTGCCAGCACCGGGACTAGTCACCCAGATACGCAGTATTTT
TRBV28	few	NA	TRBJ1-2	CATQSENYGYTF	TGTGCCACCCAGTCGGAGAACTATGGCTACACCTTC
TRBV5-1	NA	TRBD2	TRBJ2-1	CASSLGLAGAGRNEQFF	TGCGCCAGCAGCTTGGGTCTAGCGGGAGCTGGGAGGAATGAGCAGTTCTTC
TRBV12-3/TRBV12-4	few	NA	TRBJ2-2	CASSLRTAGELFF	TGTGCCAGCAGTCTTCGGACGGCCGGGGAGCTGTTTTTT
TRBV5-1	few	TRBD1	TRBJ2-1	CASSLGGQANEQFF	TGCGCCAGCAGCTTGGGCGGACAGGCTAATGAGCAGTTCTTC